The clone carrying this TCR beta chain showed up just once. The CDR3 has 15 residues. V was clipped by 0 bases and J by 3 bases; unmatched bases: 7. Germline V lookup: CDR1 SQVTM, CDR2 ANQGSEA. Original handling: Nucleated cell number was recorded as an estimate derived from reference gene primer amplification. TCRdb keeps only in-frame clones here, not all; method: immunoSEQ multiplex PCR. From that table come the V and J calls and clone size; the DNA was used to work out D and trimming. The table has over 90,000 clones, roughly 87% seen once. These data originate in a study of blood T cell repertoires in COVID-19. It was during active infection that Seattle patients were enrolled and then longitudinally followed.

This chain links TRBV29-1 with TRBJ1-2, with 7 bases identical to TRBD1. This clonotype was obtained from a woman between 45 and 60 years old with COVID-19, enrolled during active disease. The sequenced sample was peripheral blood. The CDR3, as DNA: TGCAGCGTTGAAGACCCGACAGGGACGGACTATGGCTACACCTTC. Its protein product is CSVEDPTGTDYGYTF.